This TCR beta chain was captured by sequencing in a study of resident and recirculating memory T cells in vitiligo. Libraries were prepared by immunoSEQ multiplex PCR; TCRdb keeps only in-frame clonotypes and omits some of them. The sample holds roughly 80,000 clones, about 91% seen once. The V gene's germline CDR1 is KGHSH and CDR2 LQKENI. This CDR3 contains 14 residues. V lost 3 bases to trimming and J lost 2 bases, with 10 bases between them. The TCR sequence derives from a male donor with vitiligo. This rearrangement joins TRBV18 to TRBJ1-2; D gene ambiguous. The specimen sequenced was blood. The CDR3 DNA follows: TGTGCCAGCTCACCGGAGGGATTCAACTATGGCTACACCTTC. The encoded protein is CASSPEGFNYGYTF. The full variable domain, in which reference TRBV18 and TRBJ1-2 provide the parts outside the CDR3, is NAGVMQNPRHLVRRRGQEARLRCSPMKGHSHVYWYRQLPEEGLKFMVYLQKENIIDESGMPKERFSAEFPKEGPSILRIQQVVRGDSAAYFCASSPEGFNYGYTFGSGTRLTVV.